The 7 T cell receptor beta chains in this list originate from one sample, sequenced in a study of identical twins. TCRdb reprocessed the 5' RACE reads with MiXCR, giving one entry per CDR3 protein. The sample has hundreds of thousands of distinct CDR3 sequences, about a tenth seen once. Material for sequencing was memory (CD45RO+) T cells sorted from blood. These receptors all come from a woman aged 18-29 years in good health.

This chain uses TRBV7-9 with TRBJ2-7, with D unclear. CDR1 and CDR2 (germline): SEHNR, FQNEAQ (reference sequence). Trimming took off 5 bases at V and 3 bases at J, with 14 bases between the two ends. This CDR3 comprises 14 residues. CDR3 nucleotide sequence: TGTGCCAGCAGCGGTTCGCAGCTCTTCTACGAGCAGTACTTC. Translating gives CASSGSQLFYEQYF.

This clonotype was seen at least ten times. This chain connects TRBV6-1 to TRBJ1-2; TRBD1 is a possible D gene (6 bases). V lost 7 bases, J lost 4 bases, and 19 bases lay in between. Germline CDR1 and CDR2: MNHNS and SASEGT. The CDR3 runs 15 residues. The CDR3 coding sequence is TGTGCCAGCAACACTCAAGGGGGGTTTGGCTATGGCTACACCTTC. This encodes CASNTQGGFGYGYTF.

The chain has TRBV5-1 and TRBJ2-7; D ambiguous. V was pared by 0 bases and J by 2 bases, with 9 bases between. CDR3 length equals 14 residues. Germline V gene lookup returns CDR1 SGHRS and CDR2 YFSETQ. CDR3 sequence (DNA): TGCGCCAGCAGCTTGGTCACCCGGACCTACGAGCAGTACTTC. Translating it yields CASSLVTRTYEQYF.

The V call is TRBV3-1, the J call TRBJ2-3; D remains ambiguous. The germline V gene encodes CDR1 LGHDT and CDR2 YNNKEL (reference sequence). V lost 4 bases and J lost 2, with 16 bases in between. This CDR3 spans 16 amino acids. CDR3 region: CASSREWTDPTDTQYF. The CDR3 region has the DNA TGTGCCAGCAGCCGGGAATGGACGGACCCCACAGATACGCAGTATTTT.

This clonotype was picked up many times. V and J are TRBV7-9 and TRBJ1-6; unclear D gene. The ends were cut back, 6 bases at V and 7 bases at J, with 13 bases in the middle. Germline V gene sequence: CDR1 SEHNR, CDR2 FQNEAQ (reference sequence). The CDR3 totals 14 residues. CDR3 in DNA: TGTGCCAGCAGAGGACCCGGGATCAATTCACCCCTCCACTTT. As protein: CASRGPGINSPLHF. The variable domain in full, with the rest retrieved from reference TRBV7-9 and TRBJ1-6, is DTGVSQNPRHKITKRGQNVTFRCDPISEHNRLYWYRQTLGQGPEFLTYFQNEAQLEKSRLLSDRFSAERPKGSFSTLEIQRTEQGDSAMYLCASRGPGINSPLHFGNGTRLTVT.

Comment on this clonotype: It may be a read error: a sequence one base away is much more abundant. The rearrangement uses TRBV12-3 or TRBV12-4 and TRBJ2-7, with TRBD2 as a possible D gene (6 bases). V gave up 8 bases and J gave up 4 bases, with 18 bases separating them. This CDR3 region has 14 residues. CDR3 sequence (DNA): TGTGCCAGCGGATCGGGACTGGAAGCGTACGAGCAGTACTTC. It is translated as CASGSGLEAYEQYF.

This clonotype was detected ten times or more. The chain links TRBV27 to TRBJ2-7, with D perhaps TRBD1 (6 bases). Germline assignment: CDR1 MNHEY and CDR2 SMNVEV (reference sequence). The CDR3 extends over 14 amino acids. Trimming took 6 bases from V and 1 from J, leaving 13 bases between them. Here the CDR3 reads CASRLAGTSYEQYF. The CDR3 nucleotides read TGTGCCAGCAGACTTGCCGGGACATCCTACGAGCAGTACTTC.